This TCR beta chain is from a study of T cell changes during pregnancy in multiple sclerosis. The trim removed 6 bases at V and 2 bases at J, leaving 8 bases unmatched. The CDR3 covers 16 residues. CDR1 is MNHNY and CDR2 is SVGAGI in the germline V gene (reference sequence). Here immunoSEQ multiplex PCR was the method, and the copy in TCRdb shows in-frame clones only, minus some. The sample includes 50,000 or so clones, approximately 92% of them seen just once. The chain recombines TRBV6-6 with TRBJ2-2, with 8 bases that match TRBD1. The input for sequencing was CD8+ T cells from peripheral blood mononuclear cells, taken in the second trimester of pregnancy. The origin of this receptor is a female donor with multiple sclerosis, enrolled in a pregnancy study. The CDR3 region has the DNA TGTGCCAGCAGCCCCTTCCAGGGGGCAAACACCGGGGAGCTGTTTTTT. This codes for CASSPFQGANTGELFF.